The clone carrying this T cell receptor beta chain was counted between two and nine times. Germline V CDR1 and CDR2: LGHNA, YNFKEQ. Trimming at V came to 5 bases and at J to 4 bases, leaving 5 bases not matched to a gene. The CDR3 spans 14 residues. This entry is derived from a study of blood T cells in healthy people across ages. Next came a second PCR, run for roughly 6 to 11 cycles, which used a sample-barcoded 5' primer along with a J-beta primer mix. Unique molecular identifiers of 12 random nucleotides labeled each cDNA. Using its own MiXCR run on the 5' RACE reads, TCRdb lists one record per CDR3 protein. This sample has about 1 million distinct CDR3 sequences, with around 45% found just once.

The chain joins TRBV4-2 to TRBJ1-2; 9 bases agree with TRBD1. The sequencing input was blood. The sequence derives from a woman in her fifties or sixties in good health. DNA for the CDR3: TGTGCCAGCAGCGGGGGGACAGGGAGCTATGGCTACACCTTC. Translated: CASSGGTGSYGYTF.